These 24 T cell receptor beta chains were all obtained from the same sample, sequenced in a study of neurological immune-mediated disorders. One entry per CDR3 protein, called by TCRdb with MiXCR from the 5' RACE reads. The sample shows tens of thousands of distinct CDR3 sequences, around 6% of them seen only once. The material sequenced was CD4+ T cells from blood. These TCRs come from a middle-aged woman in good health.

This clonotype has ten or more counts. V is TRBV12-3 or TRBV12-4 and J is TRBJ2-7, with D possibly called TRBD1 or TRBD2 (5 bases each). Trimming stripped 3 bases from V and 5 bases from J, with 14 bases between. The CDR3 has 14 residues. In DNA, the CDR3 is TGTGCCAGCAGTTTTATACTAGAGGGGAACGAGCAGTACTTC. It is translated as CASSFILEGNEQYF.

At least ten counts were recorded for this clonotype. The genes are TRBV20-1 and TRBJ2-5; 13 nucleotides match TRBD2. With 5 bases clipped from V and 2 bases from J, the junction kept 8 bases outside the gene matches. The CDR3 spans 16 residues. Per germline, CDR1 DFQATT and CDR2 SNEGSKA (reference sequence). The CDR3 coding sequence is TGCAGTGCTTTTCCGGGACTAGCGGGAATACAAGAGACCCAGTACTTC. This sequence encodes CSAFPGLAGIQETQYF.

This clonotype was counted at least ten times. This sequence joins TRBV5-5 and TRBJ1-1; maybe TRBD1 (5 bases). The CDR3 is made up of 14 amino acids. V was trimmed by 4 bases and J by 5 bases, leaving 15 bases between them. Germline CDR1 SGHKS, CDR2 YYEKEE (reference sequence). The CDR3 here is CASSPYGGGTEAFF. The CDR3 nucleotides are TGTGCCAGCAGCCCCTACGGGGGAGGGACTGAAGCTTTCTTT.

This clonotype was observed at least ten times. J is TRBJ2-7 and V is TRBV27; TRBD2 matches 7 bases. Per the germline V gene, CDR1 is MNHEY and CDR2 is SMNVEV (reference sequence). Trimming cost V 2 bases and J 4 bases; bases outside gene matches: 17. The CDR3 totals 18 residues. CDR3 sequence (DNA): TGTGCCAGCAGTTTAGGCCCAAGGACTATCAGCGGGAATTACGAGCAGTACTTC. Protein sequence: CASSLGPRTISGNYEQYF.

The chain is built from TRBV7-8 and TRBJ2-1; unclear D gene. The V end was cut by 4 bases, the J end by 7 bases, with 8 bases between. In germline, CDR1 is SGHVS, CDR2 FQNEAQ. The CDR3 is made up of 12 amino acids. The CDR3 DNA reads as TGTGCCAGCAGCTCAGCTGAAAATGAGCAGTTCTTC. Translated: CASSSAENEQFF.

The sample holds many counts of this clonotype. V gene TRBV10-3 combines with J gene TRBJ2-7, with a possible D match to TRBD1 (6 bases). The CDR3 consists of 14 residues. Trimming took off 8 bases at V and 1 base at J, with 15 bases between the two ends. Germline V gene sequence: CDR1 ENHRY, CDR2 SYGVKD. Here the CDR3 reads CAISGGQKSYEQYF. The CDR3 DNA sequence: TGTGCCATCTCGGGTGGACAGAAGTCCTACGAGCAGTACTTC.

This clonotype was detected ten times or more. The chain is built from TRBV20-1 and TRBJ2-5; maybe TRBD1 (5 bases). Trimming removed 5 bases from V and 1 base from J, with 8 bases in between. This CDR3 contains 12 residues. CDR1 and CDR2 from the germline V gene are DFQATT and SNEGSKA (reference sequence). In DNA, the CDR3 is TGCAGTGCTCAGGGCCCCCAAGAGACCCAGTACTTC. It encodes CSAQGPQETQYF.

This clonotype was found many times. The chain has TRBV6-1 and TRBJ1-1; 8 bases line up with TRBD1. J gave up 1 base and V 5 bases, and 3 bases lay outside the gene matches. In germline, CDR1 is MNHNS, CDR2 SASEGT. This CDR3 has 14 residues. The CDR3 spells CASSMGQENTEAFF. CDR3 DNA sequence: TGTGCCAGCAGTATGGGACAGGAGAACACTGAAGCTTTCTTT.

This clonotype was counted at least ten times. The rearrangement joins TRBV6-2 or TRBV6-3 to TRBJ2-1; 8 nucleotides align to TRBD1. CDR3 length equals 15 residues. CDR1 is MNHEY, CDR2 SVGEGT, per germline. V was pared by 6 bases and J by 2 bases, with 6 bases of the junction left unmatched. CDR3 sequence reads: CASSQTGDAYNEQFF. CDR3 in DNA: TGTGCCAGCAGCCAGACAGGGGACGCCTACAATGAGCAGTTCTTC.

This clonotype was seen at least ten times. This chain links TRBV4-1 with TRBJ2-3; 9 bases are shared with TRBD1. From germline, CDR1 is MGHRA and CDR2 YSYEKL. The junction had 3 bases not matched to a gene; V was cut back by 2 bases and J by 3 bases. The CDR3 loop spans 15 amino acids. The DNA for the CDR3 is TGCGCCAGCAGCCAAAGGGACAGGGAAACAGATACGCAGTATTTT. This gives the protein CASSQRDRETDTQYF.

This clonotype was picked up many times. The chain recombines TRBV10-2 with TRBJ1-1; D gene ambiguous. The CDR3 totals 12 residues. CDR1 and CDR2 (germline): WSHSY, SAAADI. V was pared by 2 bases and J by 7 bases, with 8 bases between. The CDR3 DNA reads TGCGCCAGCAGTGAGGCGGGGTATGAAGCTTTCTTT. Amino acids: CASSEAGYEAFF.

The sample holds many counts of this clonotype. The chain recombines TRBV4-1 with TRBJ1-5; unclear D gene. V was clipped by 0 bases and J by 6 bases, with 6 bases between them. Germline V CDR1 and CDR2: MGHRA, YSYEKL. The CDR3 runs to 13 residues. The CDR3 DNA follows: TGCGCCAGCAGCCAAGAGGTTGCTCAGCCCCAGCATTTT. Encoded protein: CASSQEVAQPQHF.

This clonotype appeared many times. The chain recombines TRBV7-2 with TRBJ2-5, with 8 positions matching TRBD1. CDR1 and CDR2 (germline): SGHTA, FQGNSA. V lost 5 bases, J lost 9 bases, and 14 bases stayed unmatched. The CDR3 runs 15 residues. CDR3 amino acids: CASSNRDRHVGSQYF. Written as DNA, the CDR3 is TGTGCCAGCAGCAACCGGGACAGGCATGTAGGGTCCCAGTACTTC.

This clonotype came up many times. In nucleotides, the CDR3 is TGTGCCAGCAGTGCTGGGACTACCAATAGCGGGGAGCTGTTTTTT. Translation gives CASSAGTTNSGELFF. The chain is built from TRBV2 and TRBJ2-2, with 7 bases that match TRBD2. V gave up 4 bases and J gave up 7 bases; unmatched junction bases: 9. The length of the CDR3 is 15 residues. Germline assignment: CDR1 SNHLY and CDR2 FYNNEI.

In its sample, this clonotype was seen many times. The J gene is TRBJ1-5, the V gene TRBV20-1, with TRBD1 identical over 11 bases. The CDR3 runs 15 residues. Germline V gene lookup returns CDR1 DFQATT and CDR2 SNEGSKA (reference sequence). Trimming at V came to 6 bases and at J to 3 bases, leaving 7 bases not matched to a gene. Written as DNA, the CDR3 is TGCAGTGCCCCGGACAGGGGGCCTTCCAATCAGCCCCAGCATTTT. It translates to CSAPDRGPSNQPQHF.

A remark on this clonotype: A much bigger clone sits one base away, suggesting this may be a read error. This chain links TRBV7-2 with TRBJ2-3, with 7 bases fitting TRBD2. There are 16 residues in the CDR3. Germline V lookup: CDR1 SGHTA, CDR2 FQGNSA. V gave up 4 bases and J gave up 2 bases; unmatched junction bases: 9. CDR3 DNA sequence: TGTGCCAGCAGCTCAGCAGCGGGGCGGAACACAGATACGCAGTATTTT. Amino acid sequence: CASSSAAGRNTDTQYF.

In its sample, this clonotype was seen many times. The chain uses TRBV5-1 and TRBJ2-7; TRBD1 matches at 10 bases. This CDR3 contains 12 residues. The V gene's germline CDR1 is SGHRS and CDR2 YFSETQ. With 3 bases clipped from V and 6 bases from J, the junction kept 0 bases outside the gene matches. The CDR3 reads CASSWTGGEQYF. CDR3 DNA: TGCGCCAGCAGCTGGACAGGGGGCGAGCAGTACTTC.

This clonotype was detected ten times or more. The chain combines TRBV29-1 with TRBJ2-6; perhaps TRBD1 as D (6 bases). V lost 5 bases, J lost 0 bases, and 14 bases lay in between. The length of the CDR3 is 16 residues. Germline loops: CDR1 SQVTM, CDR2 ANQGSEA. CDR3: CSVPGTSNSGANVLTF. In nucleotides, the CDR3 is TGCAGCGTTCCCGGGACATCCAACTCTGGGGCCAACGTCCTGACTTTC.

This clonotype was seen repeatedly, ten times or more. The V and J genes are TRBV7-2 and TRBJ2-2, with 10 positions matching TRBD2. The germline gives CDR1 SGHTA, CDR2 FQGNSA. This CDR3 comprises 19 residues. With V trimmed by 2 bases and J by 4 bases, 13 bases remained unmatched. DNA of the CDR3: TGTGCCAGCAGCTTAACGGGAAAAGTACTAGCGGGATCCACCGGGGAGCTGTTTTTT. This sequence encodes CASSLTGKVLAGSTGELFF.

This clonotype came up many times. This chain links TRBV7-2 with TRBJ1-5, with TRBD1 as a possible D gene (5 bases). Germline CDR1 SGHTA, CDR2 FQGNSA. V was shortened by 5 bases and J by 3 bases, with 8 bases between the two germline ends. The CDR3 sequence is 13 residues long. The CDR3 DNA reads TGTGCCAGCAGCCAGGGTTTCAATCAGCCCCAGCATTTT. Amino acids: CASSQGFNQPQHF.

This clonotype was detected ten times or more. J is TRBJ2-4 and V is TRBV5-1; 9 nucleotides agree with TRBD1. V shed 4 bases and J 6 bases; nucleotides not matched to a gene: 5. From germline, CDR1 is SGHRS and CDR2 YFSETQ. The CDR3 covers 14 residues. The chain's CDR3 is CASSPPGQGNIQYF. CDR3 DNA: TGCGCCAGCAGCCCACCGGGACAGGGAAACATTCAGTACTTC.

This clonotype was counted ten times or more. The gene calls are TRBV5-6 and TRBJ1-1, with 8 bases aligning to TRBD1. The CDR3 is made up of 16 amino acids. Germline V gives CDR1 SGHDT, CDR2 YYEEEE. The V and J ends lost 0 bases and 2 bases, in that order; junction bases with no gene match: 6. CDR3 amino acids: CASSLVDRDVNTEAFF. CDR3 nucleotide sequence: TGTGCCAGCAGCTTGGTGGACAGGGATGTAAACACTGAAGCTTTCTTT.

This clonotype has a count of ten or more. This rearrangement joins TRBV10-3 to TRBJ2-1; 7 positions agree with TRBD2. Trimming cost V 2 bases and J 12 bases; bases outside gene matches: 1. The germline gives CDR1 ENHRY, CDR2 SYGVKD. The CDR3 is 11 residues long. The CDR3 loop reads CAISEGGVQFF. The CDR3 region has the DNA TGTGCCATCAGTGAGGGGGGGGTGCAGTTCTTC.

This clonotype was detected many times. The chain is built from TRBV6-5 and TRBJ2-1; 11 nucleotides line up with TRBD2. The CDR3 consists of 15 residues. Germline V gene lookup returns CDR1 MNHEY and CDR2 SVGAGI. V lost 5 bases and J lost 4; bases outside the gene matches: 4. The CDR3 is CASSRGLAEYNEQFF. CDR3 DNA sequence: TGTGCCAGCAGTCGGGGACTAGCGGAATACAATGAGCAGTTCTTC.